This T cell receptor (beta chain) derives from a study of monozygotic twins with inflammatory bowel disease. A remark on this clonotype: Its antigen is unknown.

CDR1 and CDR2 (germline): ENHRY, SYGVKD. The CDR3 covers 12 residues. Study-wide results and limits: None of the different T cell subtypes could be distinguished from one another.

Blood was drawn once per donor, and each sample measured under 3 ml. Starting material for each TCR library was roughly 3,300 ng of total RNA. TCRalpha and TCRbeta cDNA underwent two nested PCRs of about 15 and 9 cycles. TCRdb reprocessed the 5' RACE reads and stores each CDR3 protein as one record, lacking DNA. Seen in this sample are roughly 320,000 distinct CDR3 sequences; the ten most common clones hold roughly 5.3%. Sequencing input: blood. This TCR was recovered from a human donor with ulcerative colitis or Crohn's disease, or a healthy co-twin of an affected twin (not recorded which). The chain couples TRBV10-3 to TRBJ1-5. The chain's CDR3 is CAISDSNQPQHF.